This T cell receptor (beta chain) derives from a study of blood T cell repertoires in COVID-19. About the research overall: Collection of acute and convalescent COVID-19 samples took place in the United States, Italy and Spain.

Original data processing: Researchers report that nucleated cell counts were estimated from reference gene primer amplification. Generated by immunoSEQ multiplex PCR, the TCRdb table keeps only in-frame clones and is missing some. For V, J and clone size, that table is used; D and trimming come from the DNA. The sample consists of tens of thousands of clones, nearly 90% of them appearing once. This clone occurred a few times. The ends lost 4 bases at V and 10 bases at J; junction bases unmatched: 2. Germline V lookup: CDR1 MNHEY, CDR2 SVGEGT. CDR3 size: 13 residues. Followed longitudinally, the Seattle patients had been enrolled during active infection.

The sequence was obtained from a woman aged 50 to 65 with COVID-19, enrolled during active disease. V is TRBV6-2 or TRBV6-3 and J is TRBJ1-6, with TRBD1 identical over 9 bases. Sequencing was carried out using peripheral blood. The CDR3 loop reads CASSSTGGSPLHF. In DNA, the CDR3 is TGTGCCAGCAGTTCGACAGGGGGATCACCCCTCCACTTT.